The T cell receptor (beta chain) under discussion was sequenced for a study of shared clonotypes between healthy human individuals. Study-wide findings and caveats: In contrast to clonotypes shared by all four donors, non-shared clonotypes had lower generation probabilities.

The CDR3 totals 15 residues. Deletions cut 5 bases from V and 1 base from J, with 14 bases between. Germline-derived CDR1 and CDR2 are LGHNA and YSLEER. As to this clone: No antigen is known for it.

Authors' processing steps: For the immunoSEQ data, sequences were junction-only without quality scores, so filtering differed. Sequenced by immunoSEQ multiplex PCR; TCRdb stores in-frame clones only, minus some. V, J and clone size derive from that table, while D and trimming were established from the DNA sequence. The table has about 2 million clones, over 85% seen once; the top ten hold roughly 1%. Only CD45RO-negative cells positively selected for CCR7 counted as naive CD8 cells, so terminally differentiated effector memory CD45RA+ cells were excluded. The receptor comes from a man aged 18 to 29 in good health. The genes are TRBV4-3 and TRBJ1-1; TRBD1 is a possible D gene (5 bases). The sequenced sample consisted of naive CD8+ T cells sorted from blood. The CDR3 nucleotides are TGCGCCAGCAGCGAAGGGGCGGGATCGAACACTGAAGCTTTCTTT. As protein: CASSEGAGSNTEAFF.